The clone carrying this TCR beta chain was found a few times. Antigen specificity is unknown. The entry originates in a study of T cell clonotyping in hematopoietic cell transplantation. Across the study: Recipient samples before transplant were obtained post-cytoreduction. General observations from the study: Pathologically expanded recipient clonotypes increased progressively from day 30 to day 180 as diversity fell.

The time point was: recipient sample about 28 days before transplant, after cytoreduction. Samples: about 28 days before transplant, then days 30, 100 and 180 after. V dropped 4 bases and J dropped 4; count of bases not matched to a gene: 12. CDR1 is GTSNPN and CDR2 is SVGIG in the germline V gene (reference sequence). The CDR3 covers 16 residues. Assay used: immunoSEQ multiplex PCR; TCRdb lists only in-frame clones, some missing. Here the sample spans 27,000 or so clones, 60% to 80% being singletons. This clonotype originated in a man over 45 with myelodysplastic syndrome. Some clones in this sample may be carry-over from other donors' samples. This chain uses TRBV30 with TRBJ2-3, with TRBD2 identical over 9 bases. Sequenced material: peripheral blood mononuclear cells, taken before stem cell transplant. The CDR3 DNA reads TGTGCCTGGACTAAAGGGATAGCGGGAGCGGCAGATACGCAGTATTTT. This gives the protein CAWTKGIAGAADTQYF.